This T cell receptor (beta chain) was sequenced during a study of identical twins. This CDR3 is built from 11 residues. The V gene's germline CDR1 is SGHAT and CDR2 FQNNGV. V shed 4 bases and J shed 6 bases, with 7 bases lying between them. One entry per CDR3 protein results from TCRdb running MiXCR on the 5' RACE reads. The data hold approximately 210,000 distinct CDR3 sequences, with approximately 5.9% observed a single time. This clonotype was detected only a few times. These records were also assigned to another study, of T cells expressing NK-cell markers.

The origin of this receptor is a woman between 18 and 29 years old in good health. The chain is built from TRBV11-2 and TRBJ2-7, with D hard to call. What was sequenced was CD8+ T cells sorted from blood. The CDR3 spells CASSSPSEQYF. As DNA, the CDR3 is TGTGCCAGCAGCTCCCCCTCCGAGCAGTACTTC.